This paragraph reports one T cell receptor (beta chain). What it binds is not known. This specimen comes from a study of OX40 agonist ivuxolimab in advanced cancers. At the level of the study: Participants, 75% to 85% male, averaged 60 years of age, ranging from roughly 20 to 85.

Germline CDR1 is WNHNN and CDR2 is SYGVQD (reference sequence). Losses at the gene ends were 5 bases for V and 1 base for J; bases not matched to a gene: 6. This CDR3 has 15 amino acids. Profiling relied on immunoSEQ multiplex PCR, and the TCRdb table lists in-frame clones only, not all of them. The sample holds around 86,000 clones, roughly 82% seen once. Whole-study findings and limits: Which antigen the expanded peripheral T cells recognized is unknown. Clonal expansion was seen in CD4+ and CD8+ blood T cells by week 6 at 0.1 to 3.0 mg/kg.

This receptor was identified in an adult with an advanced solid tumor such as melanoma, head and neck, liver or kidney cancer. Sequenced here: CD4+ or CD8+ T cells sorted from blood, sampled in a trial of the OX40 agonist ivuxolimab. The chain is built from TRBV10-1 and TRBJ2-3; TRBD1 matches at 7 bases. CDR3 in amino acids: CASSKTGPGTDTQYF. CDR3 coding DNA: TGCGCCAGCAGTAAGACAGGGCCGGGCACAGATACGCAGTATTTT.